The source of this TCR beta chain is a study of cytomegalovirus exposure and HLA in healthy donors. This clone was detected a few times. Researchers ran the PCR with 60 Vbeta and 13 Jbeta primers. Only in-frame clones appear in the TCRdb table, and some are missing; sequencing was by immunoSEQ multiplex PCR. The data show fewer than 90,000 clones, roughly 67% seen once. The CDR3 length is 15 residues. Germline V CDR1 and CDR2: SGHAT, FQNNGV. Deletions cut 0 bases from V and 6 bases from J, with 14 bases between. Sequencing input: PBMCs. V is TRBV11-2 and J is TRBJ1-2; D is perhaps TRBD1 (5 bases). The receptor comes from a man aged 40-49 years in good health and CMV-seropositive. This chain's CDR3 is CASSLEPGLTHGYTF. The CDR3 nucleotides are TGTGCCAGCAGCTTAGAACCAGGGCTCACCCATGGCTACACCTTC. Full variable domain (missing parts from reference TRBV11-2 and TRBJ1-2): EAGVAQSPRYKIIEKRQSVAFWCNPISGHATLYWYQQILGQGPKLLIQFQNNGVVDDSQLPKDRFSAERLKGVDSTLKIQPAKLEDSAVYLCASSLEPGLTHGYTFGSGTRLTVV.